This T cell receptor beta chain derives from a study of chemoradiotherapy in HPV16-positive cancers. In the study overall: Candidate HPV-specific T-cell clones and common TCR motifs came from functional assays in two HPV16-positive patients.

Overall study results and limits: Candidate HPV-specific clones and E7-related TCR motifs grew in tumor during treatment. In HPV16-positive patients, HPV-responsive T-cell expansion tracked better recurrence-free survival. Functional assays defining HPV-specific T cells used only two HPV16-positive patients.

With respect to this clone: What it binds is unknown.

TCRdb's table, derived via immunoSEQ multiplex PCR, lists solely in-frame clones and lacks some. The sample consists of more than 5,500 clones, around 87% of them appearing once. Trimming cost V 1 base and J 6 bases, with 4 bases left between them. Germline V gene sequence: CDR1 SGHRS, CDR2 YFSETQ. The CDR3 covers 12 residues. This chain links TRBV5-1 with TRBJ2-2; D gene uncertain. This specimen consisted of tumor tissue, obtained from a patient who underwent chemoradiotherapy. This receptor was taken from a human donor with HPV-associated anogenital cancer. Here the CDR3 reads CASSLYPGELFF. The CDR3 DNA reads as TGCGCCAGCAGCTTGTATCCCGGGGAGCTGTTTTTT.